This entry describes one T cell receptor beta chain. This clone's antigen is unknown. The input lacks base qualities; no much larger clone sits a single base away. Preparation of the library involved the immunoSEQ multiplex PCR assay. The deep sequencing platform assayed about 10^5 TCR templates per sample. Genomic DNA extracted from sorted T cells was used for TCRbeta CDR3 sequencing. The original methods were these. The R programming language was used for the clonal analysis of the TCRbeta CDR3 data. Comparing unstimulated samples against CFSE-low samples taken after the reaction was how alloreactive CD4+ and CD8+ clones were defined. By matching sequences to the repertoires of sorted unstimulated Treg and non-Treg cells, each alloreactive CD4+ clone was assigned a regulatory or non-regulatory origin. The source is immuneACCESS, and TCRdb retained only in-frame sequences with V and J called. Part of the clones is not carried over; for the studies checked, unresolved V genes explain less than half of this, and the remainder is unexplained. V and J calls and clone size are copied from that table; D and trimming were computed from the DNA. The sample table holds some 100,000 clones, of which 85% to 95% were seen once. Approximately 1.5% of the sample is taken by the ten largest.

This record comes from a study of siplizumab effects on memory and regulatory T cells (dated by TCRdb to 2018 to 2020). As for the study more broadly: The study examined how the anti-CD2 antibody siplizumab affects alloreactive T-cell subsets in allogeneic mixed lymphocyte reactions built from human PBMCs. Findings and caveats that apply to the study as a whole: Siplizumab significantly reduced the cumulative frequency of alloreactive sequences traceable to unstimulated CD4+ memory T cells. Because sequences below about 10^-5 frequency were poorly captured, only a minor fraction of alloreactive clones could be mapped to unstimulated subsets. In reactions with siplizumab, an average of about 75% of mappable alloreactive CD4+ clones were Treg-derived, compared with around 30% in control reactions. Unstimulated naive T cells appeared more diverse than memory T cells, and naive cells seemed to contribute substantially to the alloresponse. No functional confirmation was obtained for the suppressive function of proliferating Tregs from siplizumab cultures. A naive or memory phenotype could not be assigned to roughly 75-97% of proliferating CD4+ or CD8+ clones.

Sorted unstimulated T cells and proliferating T cells recovered from mixed lymphocyte reactions underwent TCRbeta CDR3 sequencing. Fresh whole blood from approximately ten HLA-typed healthy donors was used to isolate PBMCs. To map where alloreactive clones came from, CD4+ non-regulatory T cells in the unstimulated state were FACS-sorted. Compared with germline, V lacks 6 bases and J lacks 0 bases; bases without a gene match: 11. The germline V gene supplies CDR1 MDHEN and CDR2 SYDVKM. The cysteine opens and the phenylalanine closes a CDR3 of 17 amino acids. Here the CDR3 DNA is all that survives: 51 bases in frame from base 1.

Input material: non-Treg CD4+ T cells sorted from blood. The sample's cell subset or site label, decoded: FACS-sorted unstimulated CD4+ non-regulatory T cells. The chain links TRBV28 with TRBJ1-3; 7 middle bases align to TRBD1. This TCR was sampled from a human donor in good health. The DNA sequence is given as TGTGCCAGCAGACCCGGACAGGTACTTATCTCTGGAAACACCATATATTTT. Translation gives CASRPGQVLISGNTIYF.